The clone carrying this TCR beta chain was observed once. Its target is unknown. The data were obtained in a study of STAT3 mutations in large granular lymphocyte leukemia. Turning to the study itself: Roughly 38% of treated T-LGLL patients showed hematologic response to immunosuppression.

The length of the CDR3 is 15 residues. V was pared by 4 bases and J by 7 bases, with 19 bases between. Study-level results: Differing intervals and regimens complicate linking therapy response to clone burden. All newly emerging clones after therapy were STAT3 wild type. At least one immunodominant TCR beta clonotype appeared in every T-cell large granular lymphocyte leukemia patient. Clonal expansion was inferred from samples taken at other timepoints.

Using immunoSEQ multiplex PCR, the repertoire was profiled, and TCRdb retains in-frame clones only, with some absent. The data show 9,000 to 15,000 clones, around 76% seen once. Input material: peripheral blood mononuclear cells. The chain employs TRBV23-1 and TRBJ1-2; tentatively, D is TRBD1 (5 bases). TRBV23-1 is marked as an open reading frame, function uncertain. The clonotype originates from a man between 60 and 75 years old with T-cell large granular lymphocyte leukemia. Some clones in this sample may be carry-over from other donors' samples. The CDR3 region has the DNA TGCGCCAGCAGTCCCGGGACGGACGGTGATATTGGCTACACCTTC. Translation gives CASSPGTDGDIGYTF.